The clone carrying this T cell receptor (beta chain) was observed a handful of times. These data come from a study of control samples from healthy donors and cancer patients. Profiled with immunoSEQ multiplex PCR; TCRdb holds only in-frame clones, not every one. The sample includes approximately 98,000 clones, roughly 79% of them seen just once. This CDR3 contains 14 residues. Sample: blood. This sequence joins TRBV21-1 and TRBJ2-7; no DNA check was done on the table's D call, TRBD2. TRBV21-1 represents a pseudogene. The source is a man between 18 and 29 years old in good health. The CDR3 coding sequence is TGTGCCAGCAGCACCCGGACTAGCGGATACGAGCAGTACTTC. Amino acids: CASSTRTSGYEQYF.